One sample yielded the 17 T cell receptor beta chains listed below, sequenced in a study of identical twins. TCRdb re-called the 5' RACE reads through MiXCR, storing one row per CDR3 protein. The sample lists about 690,000 distinct CDR3 sequences, approximately 6% occurring once. What was sequenced was naive T cells sorted from blood. These receptor sequences come from a man aged 18 to 30 in good health.

Many counts were recorded for this clonotype. V usage is TRBV2 and J usage is TRBJ2-7; 7 nucleotides agree with TRBD2. Germline-derived CDR1 and CDR2 are SNHLY and FYNNEI. After removal of 7 bases from V and 6 bases from J, the junction contained 3 bases not matched to a gene. CDR3 length equals 11 residues. CDR3 amino acids: CASMASGEQYV. CDR3 DNA: TGTGCCAGCATGGCTAGCGGCGAGCAGTACGTC.

This clonotype was recorded a few times. The chain has TRBV5-1 and TRBJ2-3, with 7 nucleotides matching TRBD1. Per germline, CDR1 SGHRS and CDR2 YFSETQ. This CDR3 contains 14 residues. Trimming took 2 bases from V and 6 from J; bases not matched to a gene: 6. CDR3 DNA: TGCGCCAGCAGCTTAAACACACAGGGGGATACGCAGTATTTT. It yields the protein CASSLNTQGDTQYF.

This clonotype was detected a few times. The J gene is TRBJ2-1, the V gene TRBV20-1, with D unresolved. CDR3 length equals 14 residues. The V end lost 0 bases, the J end lost 3 bases, and 9 bases lay between the germline ends. Germline CDR1 DFQATT, CDR2 SNEGSKA (reference sequence). The chain's CDR3 is CSARDYLNYNEQFF. The CDR3 DNA is TGCAGTGCTAGAGACTACCTAAACTACAATGAGCAGTTCTTC.

This clonotype has a handful of counts. The rearrangement links TRBV28 to TRBJ2-7, with TRBD1 identical over 8 bases. The CDR3 extends over 15 amino acids. In germline, CDR1 is MDHEN, CDR2 SYDVKM. V lost 6 bases and J lost 2; bases outside the gene matches: 9. CDR3 nucleotide sequence: TGTGCCAGCAGGTTCTCAGGGGGCCCAACCTACGAGCAGTACTTC. It yields the protein CASRFSGGPTYEQYF.

The V gene is TRBV7-8, the J gene TRBJ2-1; D might be TRBD2 (5 bases). The CDR3 spans 16 residues. Per germline, CDR1 SGHVS and CDR2 FQNEAQ. Trimming removed 5 bases from V and 0 bases from J, with 14 bases in between. The CDR3 is CASSILRDSSYNEQFF. In DNA, the CDR3 is TGTGCCAGCAGCATCCTCCGGGATTCCTCCTACAATGAGCAGTTCTTC.

The chain carries TRBV11-2 and TRBJ2-4; 7 bases are a match to TRBD2. V trimming: 5 bases; J trimming: 7 bases; junction bases outside the gene matches: 11. Germline-derived CDR1 and CDR2 are SGHAT and FQNNGV. This CDR3 comprises 15 residues. The CDR3 reads CASSLTTSRENIQYF. The CDR3 nucleotides read TGTGCCAGCAGCCTGACGACTAGCAGGGAGAACATTCAGTACTTC.

This clonotype came up a few times. CDR3 bases: TGTGCCAGCAGTGTCGCGGCCCCGGAGTCCTACGAGCAGTACGTC. Encoded protein: CASSVAAPESYEQYV. This rearrangement joins TRBV25-1 to TRBJ2-7; D not resolved. CDR1 MGHDK and CDR2 SYGVNS come from the germline V gene. V was pared by 4 bases and J by 1 base, with 14 bases between. The CDR3 is 15 residues long.

This clonotype has only a few counts. The V call is TRBV6-2 or TRBV6-3, the J call TRBJ2-7; perhaps TRBD1 as D (6 bases). V dropped 0 bases and J dropped 4 bases, with 10 bases sitting between them. CDR1 is MNHEY, CDR2 SVGEGT, per germline. The CDR3 has 14 amino acids. The CDR3 region is CASSYSSRGYEQYV. Written as DNA, the CDR3 is TGTGCCAGCAGTTACTCGAGTAGGGGGTACGAGCAGTACGTC.

This sequence joins TRBV7-2 and TRBJ2-5; the D is unclear. Per germline, CDR1 SGHTA and CDR2 FQGNSA. The CDR3 is 12 residues long. Trimming left V 1 base short and J 13 bases short, with 13 bases between. The CDR3 protein is CASSLGGLERYF. DNA of the CDR3: TGTGCCAGCAGCTTAGGTGGGCTAGAACGGTACTTC.

This clonotype was seen ten or more times. This chain links TRBV20-1 with TRBJ2-1; 10 nucleotides match TRBD2. Trimming at V came to 0 bases and at J to 8 bases, leaving 13 bases not matched to a gene. Germline V gives CDR1 DFQATT, CDR2 SNEGSKA (reference sequence). This CDR3 is built from 17 residues. The CDR3 region has the DNA TGCAGTGCTAGAGATGAGGCTAGCGGGAGTTTGGTCGATGAGCAGTTCTTC. Its translation is CSARDEASGSLVDEQFF.

There are a few counts of this clonotype. The chain recombines TRBV25-1 with TRBJ2-7, with 9 bases lining up with TRBD2. J was trimmed by 6 bases and V by 6 bases; bases with no gene match: 6. The germline V gene encodes CDR1 MGHDK and CDR2 SYGVNS. This CDR3 comprises 13 residues. The CDR3 nucleotides read TGTGCCAGCAGCCTTAGCGGGAGTCCCGAGCAGTACTTC. It specifies CASSLSGSPEQYF.

This clonotype was detected many times. The chain links TRBV12-3 or TRBV12-4 to TRBJ2-1; tentative D call: TRBD1 (6 bases). V was cut by 5 bases and J by 7 bases, with 15 bases left in between. This CDR3 spans 14 amino acids. Here the CDR3 reads CASSRQVQRNEQFF. The CDR3 DNA is TGTGCCAGCAGTCGACAGGTCCAGAGGAATGAGCAGTTCTTC.

This clonotype was detected many times. The chain uses TRBV20-1 and TRBJ2-1; 7 bases match TRBD2. Germline CDR1 and CDR2: DFQATT and SNEGSKA (reference sequence). V lost 3 bases and J lost 8; bases outside the gene matches: 13. The CDR3 contains 15 residues. The CDR3 coding sequence is TGCAGTGCTAGGGACACTAGCGAGTCCCTAGATGAGCAGTTCTTC. Translated: CSARDTSESLDEQFF.

This clonotype has a count of ten or more. This sequence joins TRBV15 and TRBJ2-1; D is tentatively TRBD1 or TRBD2 (6 bases each). Germline V gene data show CDR1 as LNHNV and CDR2 as YYDKDF (reference sequence). CDR3 length: 15 residues. Trimming left V 3 bases short and J 1 base short, with 10 bases between. CDR3: CATSSGGGSYNEQFF. CDR3 DNA sequence: TGTGCCACCAGCAGCGGAGGGGGGTCCTACAATGAGCAGTTCTTC.

At least ten counts were recorded for this clonotype. The rearrangement uses TRBV12-3 or TRBV12-4 and TRBJ1-5; 10 nucleotides agree with TRBD1. J lost 5 bases, V lost 5 bases, and 12 bases had no gene match. This CDR3 is 17 amino acids long. CDR3 sequence: CASSPRASGQGHQPQHF. The CDR3 region has the DNA TGTGCCAGCAGTCCACGGGCCTCGGGACAGGGGCATCAGCCCCAGCATTTT.

This clonotype was picked up many times. The chain carries TRBV6-2 or TRBV6-3 and TRBJ1-5; no firm D call. The CDR3 covers 17 residues. The V gene's germline CDR1 is MNHEY and CDR2 SVGEGT. V dropped 4 bases and J dropped 3 bases, with 19 bases sitting between them. CDR3 sequence (DNA): TGTGCCAGCAGTTTAACCGGCGGTTCCCCTAACAATCAGCCCCAGCATTTT. Translated: CASSLTGGSPNNQPQHF.

The V and J genes are TRBV29-1 and TRBJ2-7; TRBD1 might be the D (5 bases). Germline CDR1 and CDR2: SQVTM and ANQGSEA. V gave up 6 bases and J gave up 4 bases, with 16 bases separating them. This CDR3 is 13 amino acids long. The CDR3 sequence is CSVVVKGNYEQYF. The DNA of the CDR3 is TGCAGCGTGGTGGTCAAGGGGAATTACGAGCAGTACTTC.